Each of the 22 T cell receptor beta chains below was sequenced from the same sample in a study of T cells in Graves' hyperthyroidism and ophthalmopathy. Template material for amplifying TCR beta CDR3 regions consisted of RNA transcripts. A set of HTBI primers served as the primers for a first-round RT-PCR of the TCR CDR3. TCRdb re-called the multiplex PCR reads through MiXCR, storing one row per CDR3 protein. The top ten hold 5.3% of the sample, which has approximately 420,000 distinct CDR3 sequences, roughly an eighth seen once. The material sequenced was blood. All receptors derive from a woman between 18 and 29 years old with Graves' hyperthyroidism.

This clonotype was seen a single time. This CDR3 is CATLLAGVGEQYF. CDR3 in DNA: TGCGCCACCTTACTAGCGGGAGTGGGAGAGCAGTACTTC. The chain employs TRBV10-2 and TRBJ2-7; 11 nucleotides line up with TRBD2. Germline CDR1 is WSHSY and CDR2 is SAAADI. The trim removed 10 bases at V and 7 bases at J, leaving 9 bases unmatched. CDR3 length equals 13 residues.

Only a few counts were recorded for this clonotype. The rearrangement uses TRBV6-2 or TRBV6-3 and TRBJ2-1; no clear D. Per the germline V gene, CDR1 is MNHEY and CDR2 is SVGEGT. The CDR3 covers 14 residues. Trimming cost V 5 bases and J 7 bases, with 15 bases left between them. CDR3 coding DNA: TGTGCCAGCAGTCCGGACGGGCTTTGGAATGAGCAGTTCTTC. It is translated as CASSPDGLWNEQFF.

This clonotype was counted many times. The V call is TRBV24-1, the J call TRBJ1-1; 9 nucleotides match TRBD1. The CDR3 spans 14 residues. The V segment lost 9 bases and the J segment 11 bases; nucleotides outside the gene matches: 15. Germline V CDR1 and CDR2: KGHDR, SFDVKD. CDR3 residues: CATSSGTGIQRAFF. The CDR3 DNA reads as TGTGCCACCTCCTCTGGGACAGGGATTCAACGGGCTTTCTTT.

This clonotype was found many times. V usage is TRBV20-1 and J usage is TRBJ1-2, with a tentative D call TRBD1 (6 bases). Germline CDR1 and CDR2: DFQATT and SNEGSKA (reference sequence). The V gene lost 5 bases and the J gene lost 6 bases, with 10 bases spanning the gap. This CDR3 is 11 amino acids long. CDR3 amino acids: CSADYRDGYTF. The CDR3 bases are TGCAGTGCTGATTACAGGGATGGCTACACCTTC.

The chain has TRBV2 and TRBJ2-3; 13 nucleotides align to TRBD2. Trimming at V came to 6 bases and at J to 13 bases, leaving 10 bases not matched to a gene. The CDR3 is made up of 14 amino acids. The V gene's germline CDR1 is SNHLY and CDR2 FYNNEI. This CDR3 reads CASRSSGLAGVEYF. The CDR3 DNA reads as TGTGCCAGCAGAAGTTCTGGACTAGCGGGAGTGGAGTATTTT.

This clonotype showed up many times. The gene calls are TRBV2 and TRBJ2-5; the D is unclear. This CDR3 has 14 residues. Germline V gene data show CDR1 as SNHLY and CDR2 as FYNNEI. V lost 5 bases and J 1 base, leaving 11 bases between the germline ends. CDR3 amino acids: CASSRPPGQETQYF. The CDR3 nucleotides read TGTGCCAGCAGTAGACCGCCCGGCCAAGAGACCCAGTACTTC.

This clonotype was detected a few times. The V call is TRBV4-2, the J call TRBJ2-3; 8 bases are a match to TRBD2. The ends lost 0 bases at V and 5 bases at J; junction bases unmatched: 7. Germline CDR1 LGHNA, CDR2 YNFKEQ. This CDR3 is 16 amino acids long. CDR3 bases: TGTGCCAGCAGCCAAGATGCGGGACTAGAAATAGATACGCAGTATTTT. As protein: CASSQDAGLEIDTQYF.

This clonotype was seen a few times. The J gene is TRBJ2-1, the V gene TRBV5-6; possibly TRBD1 for D (5 bases). V was clipped by 9 bases and J by 8 bases, with 18 bases between them. CDR3 length equals 13 residues. The V gene's germline CDR1 is SGHDT and CDR2 YYEEEE. CDR3 nucleotide sequence: TGTGCCACCCGGACACCCCTTTCGGATGAGCAGTTCTTC. It specifies CATRTPLSDEQFF.

This clonotype was seen ten or more times. CDR3 residues: CASSYYGYYEQYF. DNA of the CDR3: TGTGCCAGCAGTTACTATGGGTACTACGAGCAGTACTTC. V gene TRBV6-5 combines with J gene TRBJ2-7; D is uncertain. The CDR3 runs to 13 residues. V lost 1 base, J lost 3 bases, and 7 bases lay in between. Germline V lookup: CDR1 MNHEY, CDR2 SVGAGI.

The rearrangement links TRBV5-1 to TRBJ2-7; possibly TRBD2 for D (5 bases). There are 15 residues in the CDR3. Per germline, CDR1 SGHRS and CDR2 YFSETQ. The ends were cut back, 4 bases at V and 5 bases at J, with 19 bases in the middle. CDR3 sequence reads: CASSQEWEPGNEQYF. CDR3 DNA sequence: TGCGCCAGCAGCCAAGAATGGGAGCCCGGTAACGAGCAGTACTTC.

This clonotype occurred many times. The rearrangement links TRBV2 to TRBJ1-2; D gene uncertain. Trimming pared 7 bases from V and 0 bases from J, leaving 12 bases between. Germline V gene sequence: CDR1 SNHLY, CDR2 FYNNEI. The CDR3 has 14 residues. CDR3 coding DNA: TGTGCCAGCACTGACCCATATACTAACTATGGCTACACCTTC. The encoded protein is CASTDPYTNYGYTF.

The table lists this clonotype with many counts. The gene calls are TRBV28 and TRBJ2-5; D remains unclear. CDR3 length: 13 amino acids. With 8 bases removed from V and 3 bases from J, the gap between germline ends came to 13 bases. CDR1 is MDHEN and CDR2 is SYDVKM in the germline V gene. This chain's CDR3 is CASSRTLEETQYF. Written as DNA, the CDR3 is TGTGCCAGCTCCCGGACCCTAGAAGAGACCCAGTACTTC.

This clonotype appeared many times. The rearrangement links TRBV20-1 to TRBJ2-3, with TRBD1 as a possible D gene (6 bases). Trimming stripped 2 bases from V and 2 bases from J, with 11 bases between. The CDR3 sequence is 14 residues long. The V gene's germline CDR1 is DFQATT and CDR2 SNEGSKA (reference sequence). The CDR3 region is CSARWTAYTDTQYF. Written as DNA, the CDR3 is TGCAGTGCTAGATGGACAGCCTACACAGATACGCAGTATTTT.

At least ten counts were recorded for this clonotype. This sequence joins TRBV20-1 and TRBJ2-7; D perhaps matches TRBD2 (5 bases). Trimming cost V 1 base and J 3 bases, with 16 bases left between them. Germline V gives CDR1 DFQATT, CDR2 SNEGSKA (reference sequence). This CDR3 has 15 amino acids. CDR3 sequence reads: CSARVPGFGFYEQYF. CDR3 DNA: TGCAGTGCTAGAGTACCGGGATTCGGATTCTACGAGCAGTACTTC.

This clonotype was seen many times. DNA for the CDR3: TGTGCCAGCAGAGCGGGAGGGCCATCCGAGCAGTACTTC. As protein: CASRAGGPSEQYF. The chain is built from TRBV2 and TRBJ2-7, with TRBD2 matching 10 bases. The CDR3 extends over 13 amino acids. Germline V CDR1 and CDR2: SNHLY, FYNNEI. V gave up 6 bases and J gave up 6 bases; unmatched junction bases: 5.

The chain employs TRBV5-8 and TRBJ2-7, with 9 bases fitting TRBD1. The CDR3 extends over 14 amino acids. V was clipped by 1 base and J by 6 bases; unmatched bases: 5. The germline gives CDR1 SGHTS, CDR2 YDEGEE. The CDR3 protein is CASSLRADRGEQYF. CDR3 sequence (DNA): TGTGCCAGCAGCTTGCGGGCGGACAGGGGCGAGCAGTACTTC.

This clonotype was observed a few times. The gene calls are TRBV14 and TRBJ2-4, with D maybe TRBD2 (6 bases). V was pared by 0 bases and J by 4 bases, with 16 bases between. The CDR3 runs 17 residues. Germline values: CDR1 SGHDN, CDR2 FVKESK. CDR3 sequence: CASSQDGLGGIKNIQYF. The DNA for the CDR3 is TGTGCCAGCAGCCAAGACGGTCTGGGCGGGATTAAAAACATTCAGTACTTC. Drawing the rest from reference TRBV14 and TRBJ2-4, the complete variable domain is EAGVTQFPSHSVIEKGQTVTLRCDPISGHDNLYWYRRVMGKEIKFLLHFVKESKQDESGMPNNRFLAERTGGTYSTLKVQPAELEDSGVYFCASSQDGLGGIKNIQYFGAGTRLSVL.

This clonotype was picked up many times. The chain combines TRBV27 with TRBJ2-7; maybe TRBD2 (5 bases). Germline CDR1 reads MNHEY; CDR2 reads SMNVEV (reference sequence). The CDR3 consists of 15 residues. V was trimmed by 1 base and J by 2 bases, leaving 12 bases between them. The CDR3 nucleotides read TGTGCCAGCAGTTTATTACTAGGGTATGCCTACGAGCAGTACTTC. Translated, it gives CASSLLLGYAYEQYF.

This clonotype was observed many times. V and J are TRBV27 and TRBJ2-1; TRBD2 matches 10 bases. The ends lost 5 bases at V and 0 bases at J; junction bases unmatched: 4. The CDR3 is 16 amino acids. Germline CDR1 and CDR2: MNHEY and SMNVEV (reference sequence). This chain's CDR3 is CASSKAGGSSYNEQFF. The CDR3 nucleotides read TGTGCCAGCAGTAAAGCGGGAGGGAGCTCCTACAATGAGCAGTTCTTC.

The chain couples TRBV5-1 to TRBJ1-6; 8 bases are a match to TRBD1. Germline V gene lookup returns CDR1 SGHRS and CDR2 YFSETQ. V trimming: 0 bases; J trimming: 10 bases; junction bases outside the gene matches: 12. The CDR3 loop spans 17 amino acids. The CDR3 here is CASSLVPPGQGGSPLHF. CDR3 DNA sequence: TGCGCCAGCAGCTTGGTACCCCCTGGACAGGGCGGATCACCCCTCCACTTT.

This clonotype was detected a few times. V is TRBV6-2 or TRBV6-3 and J is TRBJ1-5; D remains ambiguous. The CDR3 is made up of 15 amino acids. Germline CDR1 and CDR2: MNHEY and SVGEGT. Trimming took off 2 bases at V and 0 bases at J, with 8 bases between the two ends. CDR3 amino acids: CASSYGGYSNQPQHF. CDR3 in DNA: TGTGCCAGCAGTTACGGTGGCTATAGCAATCAGCCCCAGCATTTT.

In this sample, this clonotype turned up many times. V is TRBV12-3 or TRBV12-4 and J is TRBJ1-5; TRBD1 aligns across 7 bases. Trimming cost V 6 bases and J 5 bases; bases outside gene matches: 7. This CDR3 comprises 14 residues. The CDR3 loop is CASSPQGSHQPQHF. The CDR3 DNA reads as TGTGCCAGCAGCCCACAGGGGTCCCATCAGCCCCAGCATTTT.